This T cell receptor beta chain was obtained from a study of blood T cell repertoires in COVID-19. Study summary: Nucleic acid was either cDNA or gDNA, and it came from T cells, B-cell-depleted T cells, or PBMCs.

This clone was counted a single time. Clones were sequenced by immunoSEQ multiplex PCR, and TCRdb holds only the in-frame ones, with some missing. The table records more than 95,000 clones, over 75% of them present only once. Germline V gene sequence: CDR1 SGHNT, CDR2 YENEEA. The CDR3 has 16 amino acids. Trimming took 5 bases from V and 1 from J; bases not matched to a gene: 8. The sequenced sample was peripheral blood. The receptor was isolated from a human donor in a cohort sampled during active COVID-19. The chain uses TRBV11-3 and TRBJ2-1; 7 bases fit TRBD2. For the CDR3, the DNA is TGTGCCAGCAGCCAAAGAGCGGGACCTTCCTACAATGAGCAGTTCTTC. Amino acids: CASSQRAGPSYNEQFF.